These 17 T cell receptor beta chains came from one sample sequenced in a study of shared clonotypes between healthy human individuals. Terminally differentiated effector memory CD45RA+ cells were left out of the naive CD8 fraction, which was CD45RO-negative and positively selected for CCR7. The assay was immunoSEQ multiplex PCR, and TCRdb's table has in-frame clones only and misses some. The data contain about 2 million clones, roughly 95% of them singletons. Sequencing was carried out using naive CD8+ T cells sorted from blood. These receptors were collected from a man between 18 and 29 years old in good health.

Written as DNA, the CDR3 is TGCGCCAGCAGTGACCAACCAGGGGAAACTGAAGCTTTCTTT. Its protein product is CASSDQPGETEAFF. This rearrangement joins TRBV10-2 to TRBJ1-1; a weak D match, TRBD1 (6 bases). The CDR3 has 14 amino acids. Trimming pared 3 bases from V and 5 bases from J, leaving 13 bases between. Germline values: CDR1 WSHSY, CDR2 SAAADI.

This sequence joins TRBV6-5 and TRBJ2-1; 13 bases agree with TRBD2. The CDR3 has 15 amino acids. The V gene's germline CDR1 is MNHEY and CDR2 SVGAGI. Trimming cost V 6 bases and J 7 bases; bases outside gene matches: 6. The CDR3: CASSGLAGVWNEQFF. CDR3 bases: TGTGCCAGCAGCGGACTAGCGGGGGTCTGGAATGAGCAGTTCTTC.

On this clone: The same CDR3 also results from other DNA sequences found in this sample. CDR3 DNA: TGTGCCAGCAGCTTAGTCCGGAACACTGAAGCTTTCTTT. It specifies CASSLVRNTEAFF. V usage is TRBV7-9 and J usage is TRBJ1-1; D is unresolved. The germline V and J ends were trimmed by 1 base and 1 base, with 4 bases remaining between them. CDR3 length: 13 amino acids. The germline gives CDR1 SEHNR, CDR2 FQNEAQ (reference sequence).

The chain joins TRBV4-3 to TRBJ1-2, with a possible D match to TRBD1 (6 bases). The V end lost 1 base, the J end lost 5 bases, and 17 bases lay between the germline ends. The CDR3 is 16 amino acids. Germline CDR1 LGHNA, CDR2 YSLEER. CDR3: CASSQVTGPQEYGYTF. The CDR3 coding sequence is TGCGCCAGCAGCCAAGTTACAGGGCCCCAAGAGTATGGCTACACCTTC.

The rearrangement links TRBV4-1 to TRBJ2-7; D is unresolved. Germline V gene data show CDR1 as MGHRA and CDR2 as YSYEKL. This CDR3 has 13 amino acids. Deletions cut 0 bases from V and 7 bases from J, with 10 bases between. CDR3 in DNA: TGCGCCAGCAGCCAAGATCCCCGCTGGGAGCAGTACTTC. It translates to CASSQDPRWEQYF.

The chain employs TRBV7-2 and TRBJ1-1; D gene uncertain. The CDR3 is 15 residues long. V was cut by 3 bases and J by 4 bases, with 15 bases left in between. CDR1 is SGHTA and CDR2 is FQGNSA in the germline V gene. The chain's CDR3 is CASSLYITRGTEAFF. The DNA of the CDR3 is TGTGCCAGCAGCTTGTACATCACACGGGGCACTGAAGCTTTCTTT. Together with reference TRBV7-2 and TRBJ1-1, the CDR3 gives the full variable domain: GAGVSQSPSNKVTEKGKDVELRCDPISGHTALYWYRQSLGQGLEFLIYFQGNSAPDKSGLPSDRFSAERTGGSVSTLTIQRTQQEDSAVYLCASSLYITRGTEAFFGQGTRLTVV.

This clone was seen just once. The V and J genes are TRBV6-1 and TRBJ1-1, with 7 bases identical to TRBD1. With V trimmed by 1 base and J by 2 bases, 10 bases remained unmatched. The germline V gene encodes CDR1 MNHNS and CDR2 SASEGT. The CDR3 covers 17 residues. CDR3 in amino acids: CASSEVGTGVGNTEAFF. DNA of the CDR3: TGTGCCAGCAGTGAAGTAGGAACAGGGGTTGGTAACACTGAAGCTTTCTTT.

In its sample, this clone was seen once. This chain links TRBV30 with TRBJ1-5; D is uncertain. Germline assignment: CDR1 GTSNPN and CDR2 SVGIG (reference sequence). V lost 0 bases and J lost 0, with 12 bases in between. The length of the CDR3 is 16 residues. The CDR3 protein is CAWSVMGGDSNQPQHF. The CDR3 DNA reads as TGTGCCTGGAGTGTGATGGGAGGAGATAGCAATCAGCCCCAGCATTTT.

This chain connects TRBV27 to TRBJ1-5; weak D call: TRBD1 (6 bases). Per germline, CDR1 MNHEY and CDR2 SMNVEV (reference sequence). V lost 11 bases and J 6 bases, leaving 17 bases between the germline ends. The CDR3 sequence is 13 residues long. CDR3 residues: CASRTGGGQPQHF. CDR3 bases: TGTGCCTCCAGGACGGGGGGCGGTCAGCCCCAGCATTTT.

The CDR3 bases are TGTGCCAGCAGCTCCTGGGTAGCGGGAGTTCAAGATACGCAGTATTTT. Translated: CASSSWVAGVQDTQYF. The rearrangement uses TRBV2 and TRBJ2-3, with 9 bases that match TRBD2. The trim removed 6 bases at V and 5 bases at J, leaving 12 bases unmatched. The CDR3 has 16 amino acids. Per germline, CDR1 SNHLY and CDR2 FYNNEI.

This chain links TRBV5-1 with TRBJ2-1; D tentatively fits TRBD1 or TRBD2 (6 bases each). Germline V gene data show CDR1 as SGHRS and CDR2 as YFSETQ. This CDR3 spans 13 amino acids. The V gene lost 2 bases and the J gene lost 7 bases, with 10 bases spanning the gap. The CDR3 reads CASSLGGPNEQFF. DNA of the CDR3: TGCGCCAGCAGCTTAGGGGGGCCTAATGAGCAGTTCTTC. The whole variable domain, filled in from reference TRBV5-1 and TRBJ2-1, reads KAGVTQTPRYLIKTRGQQVTLSCSPISGHRSVSWYQQTPGQGLQFLFEYFSETQRNKGNFPGRFSGRQFSNSRSEMNVSTLELGDSALYLCASSLGGPNEQFFGPGTRLTVL.

The J gene is TRBJ1-1, the V gene TRBV27; no clear D gene. Germline CDR1 reads MNHEY; CDR2 reads SMNVEV (reference sequence). The CDR3 is 13 residues long. Trimming removed 5 bases from V and 5 bases from J, with 12 bases in between. The CDR3 sequence is CASSPPGGTEAFF. Here the CDR3 DNA reads TGTGCCAGCAGTCCACCCGGTGGGACTGAAGCTTTCTTT.

As to this clone: Distinct nucleotide sequences in the sample also encode this CDR3. The chain has TRBV7-9 and TRBJ2-3; no firm D call. Germline V gene lookup returns CDR1 SEHNR and CDR2 FQNEAQ (reference sequence). V gave up 3 bases and J gave up 4 bases, with 5 bases separating them. The CDR3 covers 12 residues. The CDR3 protein is CASSLLADTQYF. In DNA form, the CDR3 reads TGTGCCAGCAGCTTGCTCGCAGATACGCAGTATTTT.

This chain links TRBV10-1 with TRBJ2-1; TRBD2 aligns across 7 bases. The germline V gene encodes CDR1 WNHNN and CDR2 SYGVQD (reference sequence). V was pared by 2 bases and J by 9 bases, with 13 bases of the junction left unmatched. The CDR3 loop spans 16 amino acids. CDR3 DNA sequence: TGCGCCAGCAGTGAGGGGGGGGACGTACTTGGGGTTGAGCAGTTCTTC. Protein product: CASSEGGDVLGVEQFF.

The gene calls are TRBV19 and TRBJ1-5; D is undetermined. This CDR3 is built from 15 residues. The ends were cut back, 0 bases at V and 4 bases at J, with 10 bases in the middle. Germline V gives CDR1 LNHDA, CDR2 SQIVND (reference sequence). The CDR3 spells CASSIDLEGNQPQHF. Written as DNA, the CDR3 is TGTGCCAGTAGTATAGATCTAGAAGGAAATCAGCCCCAGCATTTT.

The V and J genes are TRBV2 and TRBJ2-7; D is uncertain. The CDR3 has 14 amino acids. The V end was cut by 3 bases, the J end by 0 bases, with 9 bases between. Germline V CDR1 and CDR2: SNHLY, FYNNEI. CDR3 sequence: CASSEVTLSYEQYF. DNA of the CDR3: TGTGCCAGCAGTGAGGTGACTCTCTCCTACGAGCAGTACTTC.

The rearrangement uses TRBV5-1 and TRBJ1-2; no clear D gene. Germline values: CDR1 SGHRS, CDR2 YFSETQ. The CDR3 runs to 15 residues. V lost 3 bases and J lost 3, with 15 bases in between. The CDR3 reads CASSSTPRRDYGYTF. DNA for the CDR3: TGCGCCAGCAGCTCAACACCAAGGCGGGACTATGGCTACACCTTC.